These 28 T cell receptor beta chains share one sample of origin, sequenced in a study of blood T cell repertoires in COVID-19. Clones were sequenced by immunoSEQ multiplex PCR, and TCRdb holds only the in-frame ones, with some missing. The sample includes 35,000 to 45,000 clones, roughly 90% of them seen just once. Sequencing was carried out using peripheral blood. All receptors come from a man in his fifties or sixties with active COVID-19.

This clone has just one count. V gene TRBV10-2 combines with J gene TRBJ2-7, with D possibly being TRBD1 (5 bases). The length of the CDR3 is 16 residues. Germline loops: CDR1 WSHSY, CDR2 SAAADI. The V end was cut by 10 bases, the J end by 2 bases, with 24 bases between. The CDR3: CATTSSETVLAYEQYF. The CDR3 DNA reads as TGCGCCACCACGTCCTCCGAGACAGTGTTAGCCTACGAGCAGTACTTC.

This rearrangement joins TRBV6-5 to TRBJ2-1; D may be TRBD1 (6 bases). V was shortened by 7 bases and J by 4 bases, with 14 bases between the two germline ends. This CDR3 spans 14 amino acids. The germline V gene has CDR1 MNHEY and CDR2 SVGAGI. DNA for the CDR3: TGTGCCAGCACCCGAGGGACACTTTACAATGAGCAGTTCTTC. Translating it yields CASTRGTLYNEQFF.

V gene TRBV6-5 combines with J gene TRBJ1-2; weak D call: TRBD1 (5 bases). The CDR3 extends over 15 amino acids. The germline V and J ends were trimmed by 7 bases and 1 base, with 16 bases remaining between them. In germline, CDR1 is MNHEY, CDR2 SVGAGI. The CDR3 bases are TGTGCCAGCACTCCCAGGTCCAGGGATAACTATGGCTACACCTTC. It specifies CASTPRSRDNYGYTF.

The chain links TRBV19 to TRBJ1-1; a weak D match, TRBD1 (5 bases). This CDR3 comprises 14 residues. Germline loops: CDR1 LNHDA, CDR2 SQIVND (reference sequence). V lost 7 bases and J 4 bases, leaving 16 bases between the germline ends. CDR3 nucleotides: TGTGCCAGTACGGACATCACCACCACCACTGAAGCTTTCTTT. Its protein product is CASTDITTTTEAFF.

The J gene is TRBJ1-1, the V gene TRBV19, with D unresolved. This CDR3 is built from 13 residues. Trimming took off 5 bases at V and 1 base at J, with 8 bases between the two ends. CDR1 and CDR2 from the germline V gene are LNHDA and SQIVND (reference sequence). The CDR3 reads CASSGTRNTEAFF. The CDR3 bases are TGTGCCAGTAGTGGTACGAGGAACACTGAAGCTTTCTTT.

This chain uses TRBV10-2 with TRBJ2-3, with 10 bases aligning to TRBD2. Germline CDR1 and CDR2: WSHSY and SAAADI. Trimming at V came to 8 bases and at J to 2 bases, leaving 7 bases not matched to a gene. This CDR3 has 15 residues. In DNA form, the CDR3 reads TGCGCCAGCGGTGGGACTAGCGCGTACACAGATACGCAGTATTTT. It encodes CASGGTSAYTDTQYF.

The gene calls are TRBV19 and TRBJ1-1; no firm D call. The CDR3 has 13 residues. V was shortened by 6 bases and J by 1 base, with 9 bases between the two germline ends. CDR1 LNHDA and CDR2 SQIVND come from the germline V gene (reference sequence). CDR3 loop: CASRWPENTEAFF. The CDR3 bases are TGTGCCAGTAGATGGCCCGAGAACACTGAAGCTTTCTTT.

V usage is TRBV4-3 and J usage is TRBJ2-5, with D perhaps matching TRBD1 (6 bases). CDR1 is LGHNA, CDR2 YSLEER, per germline. Trimming left V 5 bases short and J 5 bases short, with 12 bases between. This CDR3 has 13 residues. CDR3 in amino acids: CASSWTEGETQYF. CDR3 bases: TGCGCCAGCAGCTGGACAGAGGGGGAGACCCAGTACTTC.

The chain couples TRBV7-6 to TRBJ1-6; D gene ambiguous. Germline V gives CDR1 SGHVS, CDR2 FNYEAQ. The ends were cut back, 1 base at V and 7 bases at J, with 14 bases in the middle. This CDR3 contains 16 residues. The CDR3 coding sequence is TGTGCCAGCAGCTTAGGACCGGGATTGGGGAATTCACCCCTCCACTTT. Amino acid sequence: CASSLGPGLGNSPLHF.

The chain links TRBV9 to TRBJ2-2; 8 bases line up with TRBD1. The CDR3 has 16 residues. The J segment lost 4 bases and the V segment lost 4 bases, leaving 9 bases of the junction unmatched. Germline V gene sequence: CDR1 SGDLS, CDR2 YYNGEE. This chain's CDR3 is CASSLSTGEVTGELFF. CDR3 sequence (DNA): TGTGCCAGCAGCCTCTCGACAGGGGAGGTCACCGGGGAGCTGTTTTTT.

The gene calls are TRBV6-5 and TRBJ2-2; no clear D. Germline CDR1 reads MNHEY; CDR2 reads SVGAGI. The CDR3 covers 13 residues. The germline V and J ends were trimmed by 8 bases and 5 bases, with 12 bases remaining between them. The CDR3 loop is CASAITETGELFF. The CDR3 DNA sequence: TGTGCCAGCGCAATCACAGAGACCGGGGAGCTGTTTTTT.

This chain links TRBV9 with TRBJ2-3; 7 bases agree with TRBD1. Germline loops: CDR1 SGDLS, CDR2 YYNGEE. The ends lost 0 bases at V and 6 bases at J; junction bases unmatched: 7. This CDR3 contains 15 residues. In DNA form, the CDR3 reads TGTGCCAGCAGCGTAGGACAGGGTGGGAAGGATACGCAGTATTTT. Residues: CASSVGQGGKDTQYF. Looking up the rest from reference TRBV9 and TRBJ2-3 gives the full variable domain: DSGVTQTPKHLITATGQRVTLRCSPRSGDLSVYWYQQSLDQGLQFLIQYYNGEERAKGNILERFSAQQFPDLHSELNLSSLELGDSALYFCASSVGQGGKDTQYFGPGTRLTVL.

The V gene is TRBV3-1 (or the pseudogene TRBV3-2), the J gene TRBJ1-2; 7 nucleotides agree with TRBD1. The length of the CDR3 is 13 residues. The V and J ends lost 1 base and 11 bases, in that order; junction bases with no gene match: 7. The V gene's germline CDR1 is LGHDT and CDR2 YNNKEL (reference sequence). In DNA, the CDR3 is TGTGCCAGCAGCCAAGGAAACAGGGGTTCTTACACCTTC. Translation: CASSQGNRGSYTF.

The V call is TRBV7-6, the J call TRBJ1-5; perhaps TRBD1 as D (6 bases). The CDR3 loop spans 15 amino acids. Between the trimmed V and J ends, which lost 5 bases and 0 bases, there was a span of 11 bases. Per the germline V gene, CDR1 is SGHVS and CDR2 is FNYEAQ. The CDR3 DNA reads TGTGCCAGCAGCGCCAGACAGGATAGCAATCAGCCCCAGCATTTT. Its translation is CASSARQDSNQPQHF.

The chain recombines TRBV19 with TRBJ1-5; D not certain. CDR3 length equals 12 residues. Germline V lookup: CDR1 LNHDA, CDR2 SQIVND (reference sequence). V was pared by 6 bases and J by 4 bases, with 7 bases between. CDR3 protein: CASRGGNQPQHF. CDR3 DNA sequence: TGTGCCAGTAGGGGCGGGAATCAGCCCCAGCATTTT.

V is TRBV28 and J is TRBJ1-2; D is undetermined. Per germline, CDR1 MDHEN and CDR2 SYDVKM. CDR3 size: 10 residues. V gave up 6 bases and J gave up 5 bases, with 4 bases separating them. The chain's CDR3 is CASSRYGYTF. CDR3 DNA sequence: TGTGCCAGCAGCAGATATGGCTACACCTTC.

The chain recombines TRBV6-5 with TRBJ2-7, with 7 nucleotides matching TRBD1. In germline, CDR1 is MNHEY, CDR2 SVGAGI. This CDR3 region has 12 residues. V was pared by 6 bases and J by 6 bases, with 5 bases of the junction left unmatched. DNA of the CDR3: TGTGCCAGCAGCCTCGACAGGGCCGAGCAGTACTTC. Residues: CASSLDRAEQYF.

The chain has TRBV5-5 and TRBJ1-3, with TRBD1 as a possible D gene (6 bases). The V and J ends lost 4 bases and 2 bases respectively, with 10 bases between them. Germline V gene sequence: CDR1 SGHKS, CDR2 YYEKEE (reference sequence). The CDR3 runs 14 residues. CDR3 in amino acids: CASSAGGPGNTIYF. The CDR3 DNA is TGTGCCAGCAGCGCCGGGGGGCCTGGAAACACCATATATTTT.

The chain recombines TRBV19 with TRBJ2-5, with 13 bases that match TRBD2. The J segment lost 5 bases and the V segment lost 3 bases, leaving 18 bases of the junction unmatched. The CDR3 is 20 amino acids. Germline CDR1 LNHDA, CDR2 SQIVND (reference sequence). The CDR3, as DNA: TGTGCCAGTAGTATTAGGAGTTCGGGACTAGCGGGGCTCAAATGGGAGACCCAGTACTTC. Translated, it gives CASSIRSSGLAGLKWETQYF.

The V gene is TRBV29-1, the J gene TRBJ1-3, with D hard to call. The CDR3 has 13 amino acids. V shed 4 bases and J shed 8 bases, with 15 bases lying between them. CDR1 is SQVTM and CDR2 is ANQGSEA in the germline V gene. The CDR3 protein is CSVAPAGVDTIYF. The CDR3 nucleotides read TGCAGCGTTGCACCCGCGGGTGTAGACACCATATATTTT.

The J gene is TRBJ1-5, the V gene TRBV5-4; D is undetermined. CDR1 is SGHNT and CDR2 is YYREEE in the germline V gene (reference sequence). This CDR3 comprises 16 residues. V was cut by 0 bases and J by 0 bases, with 10 bases left in between. The CDR3 DNA reads TGTGCCAGCAGCTTGGGAGGCCGGTATAGCAATCAGCCCCAGCATTTT. It specifies CASSLGGRYSNQPQHF.

This rearrangement joins TRBV3-1 (or the pseudogene TRBV3-2) to TRBJ2-1; 11 bases match TRBD2. The V gene end was trimmed by 3 bases and the J gene end by 4 bases; junction bases not matched to a gene: 8. CDR1 is LGHDT and CDR2 is YNNKEL in the germline V gene (reference sequence). The CDR3 is 17 residues long. CDR3: CASSHRLLAGGYNEQFF. The CDR3 region has the DNA TGTGCCAGCAGCCACAGGCTTCTAGCGGGGGGTTACAATGAGCAGTTCTTC.

The chain is built from TRBV19 and TRBJ2-5; 8 nucleotides agree with TRBD1. Germline-derived CDR1 and CDR2 are LNHDA and SQIVND (reference sequence). This CDR3 comprises 17 residues. J lost 4 bases, V lost 5 bases, and 15 bases had no gene match. CDR3 DNA: TGTGCCAGTAGTTTTCGTGGTGGCAGGGGGCAATCAGAGACCCAGTACTTC. Translating gives CASSFRGGRGQSETQYF.

The rearrangement uses TRBV5-1 and TRBJ2-3; 8 bases line up with TRBD2. The junction had 7 bases not matched to a gene; V was cut back by 3 bases and J by 4 bases. CDR1 and CDR2 (germline): SGHRS, YFSETQ. This CDR3 comprises 15 residues. The CDR3 nucleotides read TGCGCCAGCAGCTCACTAGCGGTAGAGGCAGATACGCAGTATTTT. This codes for CASSSLAVEADTQYF.

The V and J genes are TRBV20-1 and TRBJ1-5; tentative D call: TRBD1 (5 bases). The germline gives CDR1 DFQATT, CDR2 SNEGSKA (reference sequence). The ends were cut back, 3 bases at V and 6 bases at J, with 12 bases in the middle. The CDR3 covers 13 residues. CDR3 residues: CSASGQGPQPQHF. The CDR3 DNA reads TGCAGTGCTAGTGGCCAGGGCCCTCAGCCCCAGCATTTT.

This chain links TRBV28 with TRBJ2-3; TRBD1 matches at 7 bases. J was trimmed by 10 bases and V by 2 bases; bases with no gene match: 0. This CDR3 spans 11 amino acids. The germline V gene has CDR1 MDHEN and CDR2 SYDVKM. The CDR3 region is CASSLQGAQYF. The CDR3 nucleotides read TGTGCCAGCAGTTTACAGGGGGCGCAGTATTTT. Looking up the rest from reference TRBV28 and TRBJ2-3 gives the full variable domain: DVKVTQSSRYLVKRTGEKVFLECVQDMDHENMFWYRQDPGLGLRLIYFSYDVKMKEKGDIPEGYSVSREKKERFSLILESASTNQTSMYLCASSLQGAQYFGPGTRLTVL.

This chain uses TRBV30 with TRBJ1-3; possible D gene TRBD1, 5 bases. Germline V gene sequence: CDR1 GTSNPN, CDR2 SVGIG (reference sequence). The CDR3 runs to 15 residues. V was pared by 4 bases and J by 0 bases, with 13 bases between. In DNA, the CDR3 is TGTGCCTGGACCTCCGGGACTTACTCTGGAAACACCATATATTTT. It yields the protein CAWTSGTYSGNTIYF.

The V gene is TRBV24-1, the J gene TRBJ2-3, with a possible D match to TRBD2 (5 bases). V was trimmed by 4 bases and J by 2 bases, leaving 15 bases between them. This CDR3 comprises 16 residues. Germline-derived CDR1 and CDR2 are KGHDR and SFDVKD. The CDR3 region is CATSEGSASYTDTQYF. The CDR3 coding sequence is TGTGCCACCAGTGAAGGTAGCGCTAGTTACACAGATACGCAGTATTTT.